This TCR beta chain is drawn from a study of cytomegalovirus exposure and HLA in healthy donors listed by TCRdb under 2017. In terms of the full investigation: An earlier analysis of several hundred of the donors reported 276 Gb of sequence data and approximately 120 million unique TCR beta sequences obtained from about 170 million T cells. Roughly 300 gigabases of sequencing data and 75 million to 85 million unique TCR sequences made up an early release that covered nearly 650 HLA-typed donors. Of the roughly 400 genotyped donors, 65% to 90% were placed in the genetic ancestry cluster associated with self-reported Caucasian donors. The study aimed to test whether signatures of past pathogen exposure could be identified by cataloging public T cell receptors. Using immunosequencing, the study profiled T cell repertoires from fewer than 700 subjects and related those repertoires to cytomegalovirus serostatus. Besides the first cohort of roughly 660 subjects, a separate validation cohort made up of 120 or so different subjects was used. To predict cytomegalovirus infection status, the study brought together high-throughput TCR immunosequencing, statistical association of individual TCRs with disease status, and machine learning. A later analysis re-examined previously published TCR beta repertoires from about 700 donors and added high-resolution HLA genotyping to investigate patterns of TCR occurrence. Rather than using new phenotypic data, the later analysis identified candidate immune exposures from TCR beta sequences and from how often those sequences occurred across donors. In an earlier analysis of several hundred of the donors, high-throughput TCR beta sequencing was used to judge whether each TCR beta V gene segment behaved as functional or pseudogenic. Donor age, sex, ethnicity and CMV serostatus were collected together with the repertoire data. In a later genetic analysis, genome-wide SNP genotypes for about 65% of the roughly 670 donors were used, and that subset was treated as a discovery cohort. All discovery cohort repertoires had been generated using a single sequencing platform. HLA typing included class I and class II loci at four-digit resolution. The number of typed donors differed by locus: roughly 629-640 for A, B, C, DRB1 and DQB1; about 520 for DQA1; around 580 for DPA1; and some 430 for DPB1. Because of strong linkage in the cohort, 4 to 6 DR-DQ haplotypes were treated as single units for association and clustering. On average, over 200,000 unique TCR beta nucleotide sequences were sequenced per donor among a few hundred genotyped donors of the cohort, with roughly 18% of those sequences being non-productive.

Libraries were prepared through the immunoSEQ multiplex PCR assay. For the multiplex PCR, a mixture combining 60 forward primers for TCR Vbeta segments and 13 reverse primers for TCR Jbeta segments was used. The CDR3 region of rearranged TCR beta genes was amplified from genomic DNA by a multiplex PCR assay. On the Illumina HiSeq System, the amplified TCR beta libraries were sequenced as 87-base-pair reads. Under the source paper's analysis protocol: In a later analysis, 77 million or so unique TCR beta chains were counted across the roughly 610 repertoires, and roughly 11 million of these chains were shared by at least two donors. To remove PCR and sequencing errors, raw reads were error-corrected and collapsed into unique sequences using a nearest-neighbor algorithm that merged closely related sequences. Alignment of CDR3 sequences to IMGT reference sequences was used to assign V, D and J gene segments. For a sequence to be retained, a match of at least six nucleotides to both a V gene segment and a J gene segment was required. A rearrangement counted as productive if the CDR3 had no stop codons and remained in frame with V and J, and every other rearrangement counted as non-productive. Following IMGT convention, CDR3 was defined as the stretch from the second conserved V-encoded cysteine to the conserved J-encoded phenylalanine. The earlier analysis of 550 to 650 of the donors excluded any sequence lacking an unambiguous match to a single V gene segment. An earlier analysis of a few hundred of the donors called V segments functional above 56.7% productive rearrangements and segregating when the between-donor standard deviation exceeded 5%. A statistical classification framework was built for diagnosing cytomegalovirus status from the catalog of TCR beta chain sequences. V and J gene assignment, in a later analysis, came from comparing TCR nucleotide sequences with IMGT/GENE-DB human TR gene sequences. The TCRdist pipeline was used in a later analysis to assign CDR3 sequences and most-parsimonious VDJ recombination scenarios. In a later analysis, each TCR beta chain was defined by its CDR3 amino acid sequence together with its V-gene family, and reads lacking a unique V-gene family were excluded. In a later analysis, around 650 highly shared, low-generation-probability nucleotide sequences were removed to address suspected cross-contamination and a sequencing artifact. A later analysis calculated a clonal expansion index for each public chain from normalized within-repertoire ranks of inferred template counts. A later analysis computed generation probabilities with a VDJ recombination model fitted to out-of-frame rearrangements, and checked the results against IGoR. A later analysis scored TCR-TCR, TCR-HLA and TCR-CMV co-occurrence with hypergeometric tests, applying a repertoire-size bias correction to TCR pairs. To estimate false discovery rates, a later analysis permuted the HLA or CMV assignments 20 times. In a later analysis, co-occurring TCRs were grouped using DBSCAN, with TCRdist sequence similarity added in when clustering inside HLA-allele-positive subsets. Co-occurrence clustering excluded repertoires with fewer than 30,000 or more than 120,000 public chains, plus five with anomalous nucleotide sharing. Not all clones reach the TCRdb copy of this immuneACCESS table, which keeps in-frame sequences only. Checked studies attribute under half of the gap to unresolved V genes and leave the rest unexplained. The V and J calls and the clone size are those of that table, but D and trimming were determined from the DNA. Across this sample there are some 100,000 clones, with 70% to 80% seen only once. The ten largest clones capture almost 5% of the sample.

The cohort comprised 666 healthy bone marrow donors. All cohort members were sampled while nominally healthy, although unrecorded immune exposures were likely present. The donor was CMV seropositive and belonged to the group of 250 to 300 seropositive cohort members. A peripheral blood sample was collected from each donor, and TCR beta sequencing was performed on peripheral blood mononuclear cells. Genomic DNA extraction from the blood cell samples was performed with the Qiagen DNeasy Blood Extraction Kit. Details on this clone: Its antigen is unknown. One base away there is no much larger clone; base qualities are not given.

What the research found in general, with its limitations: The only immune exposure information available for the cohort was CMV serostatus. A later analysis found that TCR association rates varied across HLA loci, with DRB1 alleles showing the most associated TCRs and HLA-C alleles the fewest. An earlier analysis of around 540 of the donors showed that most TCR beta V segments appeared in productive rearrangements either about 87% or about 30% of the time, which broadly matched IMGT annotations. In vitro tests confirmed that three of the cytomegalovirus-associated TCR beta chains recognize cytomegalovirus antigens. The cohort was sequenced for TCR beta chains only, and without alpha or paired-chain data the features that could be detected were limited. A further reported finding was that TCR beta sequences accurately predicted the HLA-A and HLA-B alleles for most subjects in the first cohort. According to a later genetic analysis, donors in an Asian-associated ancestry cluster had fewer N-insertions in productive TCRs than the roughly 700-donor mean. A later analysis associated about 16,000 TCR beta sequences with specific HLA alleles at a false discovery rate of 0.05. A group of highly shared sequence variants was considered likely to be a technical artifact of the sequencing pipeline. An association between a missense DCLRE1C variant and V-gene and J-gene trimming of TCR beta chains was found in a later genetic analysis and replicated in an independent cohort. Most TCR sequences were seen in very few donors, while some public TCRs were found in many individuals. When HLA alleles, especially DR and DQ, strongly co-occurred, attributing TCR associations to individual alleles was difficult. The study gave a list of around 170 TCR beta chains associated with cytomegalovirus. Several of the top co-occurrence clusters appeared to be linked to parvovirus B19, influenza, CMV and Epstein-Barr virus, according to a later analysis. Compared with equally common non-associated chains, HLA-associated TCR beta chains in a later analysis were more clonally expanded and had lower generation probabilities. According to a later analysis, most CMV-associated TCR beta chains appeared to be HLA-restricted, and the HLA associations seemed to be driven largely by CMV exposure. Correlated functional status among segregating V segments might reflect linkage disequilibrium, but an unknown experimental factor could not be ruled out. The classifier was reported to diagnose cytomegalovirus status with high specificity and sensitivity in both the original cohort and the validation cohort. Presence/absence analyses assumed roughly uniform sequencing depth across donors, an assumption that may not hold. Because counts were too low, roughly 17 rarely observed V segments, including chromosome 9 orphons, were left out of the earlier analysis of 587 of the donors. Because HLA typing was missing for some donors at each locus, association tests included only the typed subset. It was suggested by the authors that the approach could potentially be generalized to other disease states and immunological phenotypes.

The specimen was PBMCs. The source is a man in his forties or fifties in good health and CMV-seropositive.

The DNA sequence is TGTGCCAGCAGCTTAGGAGGGCGAGGATCACCCCTCCACTTT. This sequence encodes CASSLGGRGSPLHF. The chain is assembled from TRBV7-2 and TRBJ1-6; the D gene assignment is ambiguous. The CDR3 goes from the cysteine to the phenylalanine over 14 residues. Only the CDR3 DNA is retained, 42 bases long and in frame from the first base. V and J are truncated by 1 base and 10 bases respectively, leaving an intervening sequence of 11 bases. From the germline V gene, CDR1 is SGHTA and CDR2 is FQGNSA.